The 4 T cell receptor beta chains in this list originate from one sample, sequenced in a study of post-analysis software for immune sequencing data. Study-wide results and caveats: Elevated frequency relative to controls characterized several TRBV segments in patients, TRBV5-6, TRBV5-1 and TRBV20-1 among them.

Antigens of these TCRs are unknown. Presence of unique molecular identifiers characterized the TCR beta cDNA libraries. TCRdb ran MiXCR on the PCR reads and lists one entry per CDR3 protein. The profile shows roughly 540,000 distinct CDR3 sequences, around 31% of them singletons. Material for sequencing was blood. All receptors derive from a girl aged 2-17 years with multiple sclerosis.

This chain uses TRBV5-1 with TRBJ2-5; 11 nucleotides match TRBD1. Germline V gene sequence: CDR1 SGHRS, CDR2 YFSETQ. The CDR3 is 14 amino acids. V shed 4 bases, J shed 11 bases, and the junction held 10 bases outside the gene matches. DNA of the CDR3: TGCGCCAGCAGCCCAGGGACAGGGGGAGTGGGGCAGTACTTC. This translates into CASSPGTGGVGQYF.

The CDR3 region has the DNA TGTGCCAGCAGTTTACTGGACCGCGGCACAGATACGCAGTATTTT. It yields the protein CASSLLDRGTDTQYF. The chain combines TRBV28 with TRBJ2-3, with D uncertain. V shed 2 bases and J shed 1 base, with 10 bases lying between them. Germline V gives CDR1 MDHEN, CDR2 SYDVKM. This CDR3 contains 15 residues.

The table lists this clonotype with a few counts. This rearrangement joins TRBV12-5 to TRBJ1-2; weak D call: TRBD1 (5 bases). Germline CDR1 and CDR2: LGHNT and FRNRAP. The CDR3 is 16 residues long. V lost 3 bases and J lost 0, with 14 bases in between. CDR3 nucleotides: TGTGCTAGTGGTTTACACAGGTCCTCCGCTAACTATGGCTACACCTTC. The encoded protein is CASGLHRSSANYGYTF.

The V and J genes are TRBV20-1 and TRBJ2-5, with a weak D call TRBD2 (7 bases). The tail of the sequence fits TRBJ2-7 better, so the J call may be wrong. CDR1 and CDR2 (germline): DFQATT, SNEGSKA (reference sequence). The CDR3 sequence is 15 residues long. The CDR3: CSASSPSGGGPEQYF. CDR3 bases: TGCAGTGCTTCCTCCCCCTCTGGCGGGGGCCCCGAGCAGTACTTC.